This TCR beta chain was captured by sequencing in a study of cytotoxic CD8 clonotypes in ibrutinib-treated CLL. At the level of the study: The study included 11 to 12 relapsed/refractory and roughly 15 treatment-naive patients; roughly 18 had IGHV unmutated disease. Timing of response sample collection was a median around 13 months after treatment start, with a range of 6 to 36. Study results and limitations: Public clonotypes, an uncommon group, contracted or remained stable on treatment. In comparison with age-matched healthy donors, baseline clonality was higher and tracked circulating CD8+ T-cell counts.

As regards this clone: The antigen is not known.

V trimming: 1 base; J trimming: 2 bases; junction bases outside the gene matches: 11. The CDR3 sequence is 17 residues long. Germline CDR1 SGHVS, CDR2 FNYEAQ. Sequencing was performed with immunoSEQ multiplex PCR; in TCRdb, only in-frame clones are kept and a portion is missing. The table lists about 63,000 clones, over 60% of them singletons. This TCR derives from a human donor with chronic lymphocytic leukemia. Material: PBMCs, obtained after 12 months of ibrutinib treatment. The rearrangement links TRBV7-6 to TRBJ2-7; TRBD1 aligns across 7 bases. The CDR3 nucleotides read TGTGCCAGCAGCTTAGGGCCAATTGGACAGGCCGCCTACGAGCAGTACTTC. It translates to CASSLGPIGQAAYEQYF. Full variable domain (missing parts from reference TRBV7-6 and TRBJ2-7): GAGVSQSPRYKVTKRGQDVALRCDPISGHVSLYWYRQALGQGPEFLTYFNYEAQQDKSGLPNDRFSAERPEGSISTLTIQRTEQRDSAMYRCASSLGPIGQAAYEQYFGPGTRLTVT.